One T cell receptor beta chain is described in this entry. CDR1 is SGHRS and CDR2 is YFSETQ in the germline V gene. After removal of 0 bases from V and 8 bases from J, the junction contained 8 bases not matched to a gene. The CDR3 extends over 15 amino acids. The sample belongs to a study of cytomegalovirus exposure and HLA in healthy donors. Using immunoSEQ multiplex PCR, the repertoire was profiled, and TCRdb retains in-frame clones only, with some absent. The data show about 120,000 clones, more than 70% seen once. The study drew the donors from its roughly 120-subject validation cohort, separate from the roughly 700-subject first cohort.

Sequencing was carried out using PBMCs. This TCR was recovered from a woman younger than 45 in good health and CMV-seronegative. The V gene is TRBV5-1, the J gene TRBJ1-2; 9 nucleotides line up with TRBD1. The CDR3 nucleotides read TGCGCCAGCAGCTTGGTAGTTAGGGACAGGGAAGGCTACACCTTC. Protein: CASSLVVRDREGYTF.